This T cell receptor beta chain was recovered during a study of radiation and T cells in renal cell carcinoma. Study at large: Nephrectomy followed 15 Gy stereotactic body radiation by 4 weeks.

As to this clone: The antigen is not known.

Regarding the study as a whole: Baseline intratumoral clonotype presence is unknown without pretreatment biopsies. Top tumor clonotypes rose in blood 2 weeks post-radiation, then contracted.

The germline V gene encodes CDR1 MNHEY and CDR2 SVGAGI. The CDR3 length is 12 residues. V lost 0 bases to trimming and J lost 9 bases, with 8 bases between them. Time point noted: blood 2 weeks post-SBRT. Described treatment: 15 Gy SBRT to primary tumor, nephrectomy 4 weeks later. Sequencing used immunoSEQ multiplex PCR; TCRdb keeps in-frame clones, though not all of them. The table records roughly 130,000 clones, approximately 80% of them present only once. The gene calls are TRBV6-5 and TRBJ1-1; perhaps TRBD1 as D (6 bases). This specimen was blood, taken from a patient whose treatment included radiotherapy and nephrectomy. This TCR derives from a woman in her sixties or seventies with renal cell carcinoma. As DNA, the CDR3 is TGTGCCAGCAGTTACTCGACAGGTAAAGCTTTCTTT. Translated: CASSYSTGKAFF.